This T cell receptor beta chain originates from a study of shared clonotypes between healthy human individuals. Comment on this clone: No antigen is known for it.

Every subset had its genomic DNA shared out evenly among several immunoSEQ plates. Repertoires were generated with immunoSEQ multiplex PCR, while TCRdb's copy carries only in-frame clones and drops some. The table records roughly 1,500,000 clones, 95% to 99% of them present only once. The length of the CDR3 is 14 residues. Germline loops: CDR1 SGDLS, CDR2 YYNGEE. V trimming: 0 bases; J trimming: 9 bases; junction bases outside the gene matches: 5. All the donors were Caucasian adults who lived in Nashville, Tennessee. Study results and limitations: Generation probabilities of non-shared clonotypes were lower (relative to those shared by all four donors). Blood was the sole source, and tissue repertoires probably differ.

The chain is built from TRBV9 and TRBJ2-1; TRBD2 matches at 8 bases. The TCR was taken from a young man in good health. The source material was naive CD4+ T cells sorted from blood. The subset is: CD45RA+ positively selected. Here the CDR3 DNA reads TGTGCCAGCAGCGTAGGCGGGAGGCCGGGTGAGCAGTTCTTC. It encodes CASSVGGRPGEQFF.